This TCR beta chain was captured in a study of CD8+ T cells in alopecia areata. Whole-study context: Administration of oral tofacitinib to treated patients was at 5 to 10 mg twice daily. The study, taken as a whole, reports: Persistence during tofacitinib was seen for many expanded lesional clones in scalp and blood. Expanded CD8+ clones among the top 100, and scalp clonality, were significantly decreased by tofacitinib.

Treatment denoted: oral pan-JAK inhibitor, 5-10 mg twice daily. Researchers gathered lesional scalp punch biopsies and peripheral blood from patients with alopecia areata. On this clone: What it binds is unknown.

The length of the CDR3 is 16 residues. Per germline, CDR1 SQVTM and CDR2 ANQGSEA. Trimming took off 4 bases at V and 1 base at J, with 18 bases between the two ends. Extracted from the samples, RNA was reverse transcribed into cDNA to serve as the sequencing template. Some clones are missing from TCRdb's copy, which holds only in-frame ones; the method was immunoSEQ multiplex PCR. Of around 150,000 clones in the sample, 50% to 70% were seen once. The receptor was isolated from a human donor with alopecia areata. This chain connects TRBV29-1 to TRBJ2-3, with D perhaps TRBD1 (6 bases). Source: CD4+ T cells sorted from blood, taken at week 4, from a patient treated with tofacitinib. CDR3 coding DNA: TGCAGCGTTGTTCCCAGGGGCGAGTTTGGCACAGATACGCAGTATTTT. This codes for CSVVPRGEFGTDTQYF.